This T cell receptor (beta chain) was profiled in a study of T cell repertoires in cytomegalovirus infection. Study-wide background: CMV epitopes that were recently identified and HLA-C-restricted were used alongside well-studied HLA-B-restricted ones. Evidence of both CMV infection and a matching HLA type came from public TCR beta signatures. Findings of the study overall: The ex vivo response was dominated by HLA-C-restricted CMV-specific TCR beta clonotypes.

Germline loops: CDR1 LGHDT, CDR2 YNNKEL (reference sequence). The CDR3 totals 11 residues. The V and J ends lost 1 base and 6 bases respectively, with 4 bases between them. TCRdb ran MiXCR on the reads and lists one entry per CDR3 protein. The sample carries approximately 990,000 distinct CDR3 sequences, approximately 30% recorded once. A single count supports this clonotype. What it binds is not known. The TCR comes from a human donor in good health (CMV status not recorded). Some clones in this sample may be carry-over from other donors' samples. This chain joins TRBV3-1 and TRBJ2-7; D remains ambiguous. Sample: cultured CD8+ T cells from PBMCs, taken from culture after CMV antigen stimulation. The CDR3 here is CASSQGAEQYV. CDR3 coding DNA: TGTGCCAGCAGCCAAGGGGCCGAGCAGTACGTC.